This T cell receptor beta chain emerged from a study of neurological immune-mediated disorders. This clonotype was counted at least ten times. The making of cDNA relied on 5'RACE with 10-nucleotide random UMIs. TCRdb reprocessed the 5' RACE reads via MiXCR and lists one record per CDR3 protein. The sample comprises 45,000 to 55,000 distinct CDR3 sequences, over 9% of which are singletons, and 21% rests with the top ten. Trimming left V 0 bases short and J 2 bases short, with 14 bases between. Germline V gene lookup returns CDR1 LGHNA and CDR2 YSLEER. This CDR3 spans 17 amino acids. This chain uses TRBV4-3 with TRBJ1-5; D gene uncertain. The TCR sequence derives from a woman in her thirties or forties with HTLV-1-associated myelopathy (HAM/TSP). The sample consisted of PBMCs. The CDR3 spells CASSQDYPTDGNQPQHF. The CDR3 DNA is TGCGCCAGCAGCCAAGATTATCCCACCGACGGCAATCAGCCCCAGCATTTT.